Shown below are 27 T cell receptor beta chains from a single sample sequenced in a study of cytomegalovirus exposure and HLA in healthy donors (dated by TCRdb to 2015 to 2018). Library method: the immunoSEQ multiplex PCR assay. A mixture of 60 forward primers for TCR Vbeta segments and 13 reverse primers for TCR Jbeta segments was used in the multiplex PCR. TCRdb holds this immuneACCESS table with in-frame rearrangements only. Some clones are missing; in checked studies, unresolved V genes explain under half, and the rest has no known cause. The sample data list 45,000 to 55,000 clones, and roughly 50% of these were observed just once. The ten largest clonotypes hold 12% of the sample. The material sequenced was PBMCs. The receptors here all came from a human donor in good health.

This clone was seen a handful of times. This chain uses TRBV25-1 with TRBJ1-2; 8 bases are a match to TRBD1. With 6 bases clipped from V and 6 bases from J, the junction kept 6 bases outside the gene matches. CDR3 length: 13 amino acids. Germline V CDR1 and CDR2: MGHDK, SYGVNS. CDR3 protein: CASRDGQGHGYTF. The CDR3 DNA is TGTGCCAGCAGAGACGGACAGGGCCATGGCTACACCTTC.

The V call is TRBV5-1, the J call TRBJ2-7; 9 bases are shared with TRBD1. Germline V gives CDR1 SGHRS, CDR2 YFSETQ. This CDR3 contains 14 residues. The ends lost 5 bases at V and 6 bases at J; junction bases unmatched: 9. The DNA for the CDR3 is TGCGCCAGCAGTACCGACAGGGGGGGCGGCGAGCAGTACTTC. Translation: CASSTDRGGGEQYF.

CDR3 sequence: CASIHSPGAYNEQFF. The DNA for the CDR3 is TGCGCCAGCATTCATTCTCCGGGGGCCTACAATGAGCAGTTCTTC. The rearrangement links TRBV10-1 to TRBJ2-1; weak D call: TRBD2 (6 bases). V lost 7 bases and J 2 bases, leaving 15 bases between the germline ends. This CDR3 is built from 15 residues. CDR1 WNHNN and CDR2 SYGVQD come from the germline V gene (reference sequence).

The rearrangement links TRBV7-9 to TRBJ1-2; maybe TRBD1 (6 bases). This CDR3 has 13 amino acids. Germline V gives CDR1 SEHNR, CDR2 FQNEAQ (reference sequence). The ends were cut back, 3 bases at V and 5 bases at J, with 10 bases in the middle. This chain's CDR3 is CASSLGDTYGYTF. CDR3 sequence (DNA): TGTGCCAGCAGCTTGGGGGACACATATGGCTACACCTTC.

The rearrangement links TRBV30 to TRBJ2-3; TRBD2 aligns across 10 bases. J gave up 2 bases and V 0 bases, and 11 bases lay outside the gene matches. The CDR3 spans 18 residues. Germline values: CDR1 GTSNPN, CDR2 SVGIG (reference sequence). As DNA, the CDR3 is TGTGCCTGGAGTGTAATGGCTAGCGGGGGCCCTCACACAGATACGCAGTATTTT. As protein: CAWSVMASGGPHTDTQYF. The variable domain in full, completed from reference TRBV30 and TRBJ2-3, reads SQTIHQWPATLVQPVGSPLSLECTVEGTSNPNLYWYRQAAGRGLQLLFYSVGIGQISSEVPQNLSASRPQDRQFILSSKKLLLSDSGFYLCAWSVMASGGPHTDTQYFGPGTRLTVL.

The genes are TRBV6-6 and TRBJ2-5; tentative D call: TRBD1 (7 bases). V dropped 6 bases and J dropped 4 bases, with 15 bases sitting between them. The CDR3 loop spans 14 amino acids. Per the germline V gene, CDR1 is MNHNY and CDR2 is SVGAGI (reference sequence). The chain's CDR3 is CASSPGGNRETQYF. CDR3 coding DNA: TGTGCCAGCAGCCCAGGGGGGAATCGAGAGACCCAGTACTTC.

This clone was seen more than once but under ten times. The chain employs TRBV19 and TRBJ2-2, with 7 bases identical to TRBD2. J was trimmed by 2 bases and V by 7 bases; bases with no gene match: 7. The CDR3 has 15 amino acids. Looked up from germline, CDR1 is LNHDA and CDR2 is SQIVND (reference sequence). Here the CDR3 reads CASKSSGANTGELFF. The CDR3 DNA reads as TGTGCCAGTAAATCGAGCGGGGCCAACACCGGGGAGCTGTTTTTT. Combining the CDR3 with reference TRBV19 and TRBJ2-2 gives the whole variable domain DGGITQSPKYLFRKEGQNVTLSCEQNLNHDAMYWYRQDPGQGLRLIYYSQIVNDFQKGDIAEGYSVSREKKESFPLTVTSAQKNPTAFYLCASKSSGANTGELFFGEGSRLTVL.

The chain combines TRBV6-4 with TRBJ2-5; weak D call: TRBD2 (6 bases). Germline values: CDR1 MRHNA, CDR2 SNTAGT. Trimming took 11 bases from V and 2 from J, leaving 12 bases between them. CDR3 length: 12 amino acids. CDR3 bases: TGTGCCGGAGGGACGTCGCAAGAGACCCAGTACTTC. Its translation is CAGGTSQETQYF.

The chain recombines TRBV7-9 with TRBJ1-6; the D gene is possibly TRBD1 (5 bases). This CDR3 is 13 amino acids long. Trimming stripped 2 bases from V and 7 bases from J, with 6 bases between. Germline V CDR1 and CDR2: SEHNR, FQNEAQ (reference sequence). Written as DNA, the CDR3 is TGTGCCAGCAGCTTAACAGGAAATTCACCCCTCCACTTT. Protein product: CASSLTGNSPLHF.

The chain is built from TRBV5-1 and TRBJ1-1; TRBD1 matches 8 bases. Losses at the gene ends were 5 bases for V and 5 bases for J; bases not matched to a gene: 8. The V gene's germline CDR1 is SGHRS and CDR2 YFSETQ. The CDR3 spans 14 residues. This CDR3 reads CASRQTGGSTEAFF. In DNA form, the CDR3 reads TGCGCCAGCAGACAAACAGGGGGATCAACTGAAGCTTTCTTT. Drawing the rest from reference TRBV5-1 and TRBJ1-1, the complete variable domain is KAGVTQTPRYLIKTRGQQVTLSCSPISGHRSVSWYQQTPGQGLQFLFEYFSETQRNKGNFPGRFSGRQFSNSRSEMNVSTLELGDSALYLCASRQTGGSTEAFFGQGTRLTVV.

The genes are TRBV30 and TRBJ1-4; tentatively, D is TRBD1 (5 bases). V lost 6 bases and J 5 bases, leaving 16 bases between the germline ends. This CDR3 is built from 14 residues. The germline V gene encodes CDR1 GTSNPN and CDR2 SVGIG (reference sequence). The CDR3 DNA reads as TGTGCCTGTTCCCGCGCAGGGTTGAATGAAAAACTGTTTTTT. This translates into CACSRAGLNEKLFF.

The chain has TRBV6-5 and TRBJ1-3, with D perhaps TRBD1 (5 bases). The length of the CDR3 is 14 residues. V was shortened by 6 bases and J by 5 bases, with 14 bases between the two germline ends. Germline CDR1 and CDR2: MNHEY and SVGAGI. CDR3: CASSPQGGRNTIYF. The CDR3 DNA is TGTGCCAGCAGCCCCCAGGGAGGCAGAAACACCATATATTTT.

The J gene is TRBJ1-5, the V gene TRBV28, with D perhaps matching TRBD1 (6 bases). CDR1 is MDHEN, CDR2 SYDVKM, per germline. This CDR3 is built from 16 residues. V lost 4 bases and J 2 bases, leaving 15 bases between the germline ends. CDR3 protein: CASSSARQDRNQPQHF. CDR3 in DNA: TGTGCCAGCAGTTCGGCCCGACAGGATCGCAATCAGCCCCAGCATTTT.

This chain uses TRBV5-6 with TRBJ1-2, with D possibly TRBD1 on 5 matching bases. CDR3 length equals 13 residues. Germline lookup yields CDR1 SGHDT and CDR2 YYEEEE. Trimming shortened V by 4 bases and J by 2 bases, and 9 bases separated the two germline ends. In DNA, the CDR3 is TGTGCCAGCAGCGTCCGGGGGAACTATGGCTACACCTTC. As protein: CASSVRGNYGYTF.

The chain combines TRBV7-9 with TRBJ2-3, with D perhaps TRBD2 (6 bases). CDR1 is SEHNR and CDR2 is FQNEAQ in the germline V gene (reference sequence). V gave up 5 bases and J gave up 6 bases, with 21 bases separating them. The CDR3 runs 16 residues. Here the CDR3 reads CASSPRNLAFADTQYF. In DNA, the CDR3 is TGTGCCAGCAGCCCAAGGAACCTAGCGTTCGCCGATACGCAGTATTTT. The full variable domain, rest sourced from reference TRBV7-9 and TRBJ2-3, is DTGVSQNPRHKITKRGQNVTFRCDPISEHNRLYWYRQTLGQGPEFLTYFQNEAQLEKSRLLSDRFSAERPKGSFSTLEIQRTEQGDSAMYLCASSPRNLAFADTQYFGPGTRLTVL.

The CDR3 nucleotides are TGTGCCAGCTCCGAGTCGTTTAGCTCTGGAAACACCATATATTTT. Its translation: CASSESFSSGNTIYF. This chain links TRBV7-9 with TRBJ1-3; D gene uncertain. Germline values: CDR1 SEHNR, CDR2 FQNEAQ (reference sequence). The CDR3 contains 15 residues. Trimming stripped 8 bases from V and 0 bases from J, with 14 bases between. Variable domain in full (rest from reference TRBV7-9 and TRBJ1-3): DTGVSQNPRHKITKRGQNVTFRCDPISEHNRLYWYRQTLGQGPEFLTYFQNEAQLEKSRLLSDRFSAERPKGSFSTLEIQRTEQGDSAMYLCASSESFSSGNTIYFGEGSWLTVV.

The chain employs TRBV5-1 and TRBJ2-5; maybe TRBD2 (7 bases). In germline, CDR1 is SGHRS, CDR2 YFSETQ. The ends were cut back, 4 bases at V and 9 bases at J, with 19 bases in the middle. The CDR3 is 14 residues long. This chain's CDR3 is CASSVRGGERAQYF. CDR3 nucleotide sequence: TGCGCCAGCAGCGTGAGGGGGGGCGAGCGGGCCCAGTACTTC.

The chain combines TRBV4-3 with TRBJ1-6; 8 bases agree with TRBD1. Germline-derived CDR1 and CDR2 are LGHNA and YSLEER. The J segment lost 6 bases and the V segment lost 0 bases, leaving 13 bases of the junction unmatched. There are 19 residues in the CDR3. CDR3 loop: CASSQDQIGIGQGNSPLHF. The CDR3 DNA follows: TGCGCCAGCAGCCAAGATCAAATAGGTATAGGACAGGGTAATTCACCCCTCCACTTT.

This clone was seen just once. The V gene is TRBV6-5, the J gene TRBJ2-5; a possible D gene is TRBD2 (6 bases). Germline assignment: CDR1 MNHEY and CDR2 SVGAGI. Trimming shortened V by 2 bases and J by 0 bases, and 10 bases separated the two germline ends. This CDR3 has 15 amino acids. The DNA of the CDR3 is TGTGCCAGCAGTTACCCCCGGGACTACCAAGAGACCCAGTACTTC. Translation: CASSYPRDYQETQYF.

J is TRBJ1-2 and V is TRBV29-1; maybe TRBD1 (6 bases). CDR1 and CDR2 from the germline V gene are SQVTM and ANQGSEA. Trimming stripped 5 bases from V and 0 bases from J, with 10 bases between. The CDR3 is 13 amino acids. The chain's CDR3 is CSVSAGANYGYTF. The CDR3 DNA reads TGCAGCGTTTCGGCAGGGGCTAACTATGGCTACACCTTC.

The chain has TRBV2 and TRBJ2-3, with D unresolved. This CDR3 has 12 amino acids. Germline V gene lookup returns CDR1 SNHLY and CDR2 FYNNEI. Trimming pared 5 bases from V and 4 bases from J, leaving 7 bases between. CDR3 DNA sequence: TGTGCCAGCAGTATTCTCCCAGATACGCAGTATTTT. Protein sequence: CASSILPDTQYF.

This chain links TRBV5-6 with TRBJ1-4; 7 bases map to TRBD1. CDR3 length: 15 amino acids. Germline CDR1 reads SGHDT; CDR2 reads YYEEEE. Germline trimming cut 4 bases from V and 4 bases from J; bases unmatched to any gene: 7. For the CDR3, the DNA is TGTGCCAGCAGCCGGCAGGGGGTACATAATGAAAAACTGTTTTTT. Translated, it gives CASSRQGVHNEKLFF. The full variable domain, completed using reference TRBV5-6 and TRBJ1-4, is DAGVTQSPTHLIKTRGQQVTLRCSPKSGHDTVSWYQQALGQGPQFIFQYYEEEERQRGNFPDRFSGHQFPNYSSELNVNALLLGDSALYLCASSRQGVHNEKLFFGSGTQLSVL.

This clone was seen a handful of times. For the CDR3, the DNA is TGTGCCAGCTCACCGGGACAGGGGGCGCTCACTGAAGCTTTCTTT. Its protein product is CASSPGQGALTEAFF. The chain has TRBV18 and TRBJ1-1; 12 bases fit TRBD1. The germline CDR1 and CDR2 sequences are KGHSH and LQKENI. Trimming took 3 bases from V and 4 from J; bases not matched to a gene: 3. This CDR3 has 15 amino acids.

The chain carries TRBV12-5 and TRBJ1-2, with 7 bases identical to TRBD1. V lost 2 bases and J lost 5; bases outside the gene matches: 2. Per germline, CDR1 LGHNT and CDR2 FRNRAP. This CDR3 contains 13 residues. The CDR3, as DNA: TGTGCTAGTGGTTTGCCGACAGGGTATGGCTACACCTTC. It yields the protein CASGLPTGYGYTF.

This chain connects TRBV25-1 to TRBJ1-1; 8 bases are a match to TRBD1. The junction had 3 bases not matched to a gene; V was cut back by 8 bases and J by 7 bases. CDR1 is MGHDK and CDR2 is SYGVNS in the germline V gene. The CDR3 runs 11 residues. The CDR3 loop reads CASHDRGEAFF. In nucleotides, the CDR3 is TGTGCCAGCCACGACAGGGGTGAAGCTTTCTTT.

V is TRBV11-1 and J is TRBJ2-5; D is possibly TRBD2 (6 bases). This CDR3 region has 14 residues. Germline V gene sequence: CDR1 SGHAT, CDR2 FQDESV (reference sequence). The V end lost 3 bases, the J end lost 1 base, and 9 bases lay between the germline ends. CDR3 sequence (DNA): TGTGCCAGCAGCTTCCGGGACTCCCAAGAGACCCAGTACTTC. This encodes CASSFRDSQETQYF.

This clone was seen more than once but under ten times. The CDR3 loop is CASRPSEHPYNEQFF. The CDR3 coding sequence is TGTGCCAGCAGGCCTAGCGAACATCCCTACAATGAGCAGTTCTTC. The chain combines TRBV7-9 with TRBJ2-1, with D perhaps matching TRBD2 (6 bases). The CDR3 totals 15 residues. Deletions cut 6 bases from V and 2 bases from J, with 14 bases between. The germline V gene has CDR1 SEHNR and CDR2 FQNEAQ (reference sequence).